This T cell receptor beta chain was captured in a study of cytomegalovirus exposure and HLA in healthy donors. Study at large: The 110 or so validation repertoires used a platform that matched the one used for the approximately 700 first-cohort repertoires, as a later analysis reported. Overall study findings and caveats: Reported performance of the classifier showed diagnosis of cytomegalovirus status with high specificity and sensitivity. The listing of 150 to 200 TCR beta chains classed them as cytomegalovirus-associated. Despite most TCR sequences being rare, some public TCRs occurred in many donors.

This clone was seen only once. Its antigen remains unidentified. Germline V CDR1 and CDR2: SGHDT, YYEEEE. The V end lost 0 bases, the J end lost 5 bases, and 14 bases lay between the germline ends. The CDR3 is made up of 15 amino acids. Libraries were prepared by immunoSEQ multiplex PCR; TCRdb keeps only in-frame clonotypes and omits some of them. This repertoire shows approximately 300,000 clones, 87% found once; its top ten account for roughly 1.1%. Material for sequencing was PBMCs. The source of this sequence is a woman aged 25 to 39 in good health and CMV-seropositive. This chain links TRBV5-6 with TRBJ1-1; weak D call: TRBD1 (6 bases). The CDR3 sequence is CASSLEGRGGTEAFF. CDR3 in DNA: TGTGCCAGCAGCTTGGAGGGCAGGGGAGGGACTGAAGCTTTCTTT.